This TCR beta chain was identified in a study of CD8+CD57+ T cells in acquired aplastic anemia. TCR beta VDJ combinations and CDR3 sequences were profiled from genomic DNA. TCRdb passed the reads through MiXCR, listing each CDR3 protein once. The profile covers hundreds of thousands of distinct CDR3 sequences, with about two thirds appearing a single time and 3.5% to 4.5% taken by the ten largest. V was trimmed by 7 bases and J by 2 bases, leaving 18 bases between them. The CDR3 has 15 residues. Germline CDR1 and CDR2: DFQATT and SNEGSKA (reference sequence). Specimen: sorted CD4+, CD8+, or CD8+CD57+ T cells (not recorded which) from PBMCs. The clonotype originates from a human donor in good health, serving as a control. The chain is built from TRBV20-1 and TRBJ2-1; D is unresolved. This CDR3 is CSETRTGSTYNEQFF. As DNA, the CDR3 is TGCAGTGAGACAAGAACGGGTTCTACCTACAATGAGCAGTTCTTC.